One and the same sample provided the 2 T cell receptor beta chains below, sequenced in a study of human T cells and chemical hapten exposure. TCRdb re-called the RACE reads with MiXCR, one entry per CDR3 protein. The sample includes about 360,000 distinct CDR3 sequences, around 7% seen only once; the top ten take 8.4%. Time point of the sample: patch test 1, 2 weeks after DPC sensitization. Indicated treatment: therapeutic diphenylcyclopropenone sensitization with weekly scalp DPC. The material sequenced was whole blood, taken in connection with sensitization to the hapten diphenylcyclopropenone (DPC). Source of these receptors: a woman between 18 and 29 years old with alopecia areata. Some clones in this sample may be carry-over from other donors' samples.

The V and J genes are TRBV12-3 or TRBV12-4 and TRBJ2-1, with D possibly TRBD1 on 5 matching bases. V gave up 3 bases and J gave up 10 bases, with 10 bases separating them. CDR3 length: 12 amino acids. CDR3 bases: TGTGCCAGCAGTTTCAGGGTCCTAGAGCAGTTCTTC. Its translation: CASSFRVLEQFF.

This clonotype has only a few counts. CDR3 nucleotides: TGTGCCATCAGTGAGCGACCGGGACTAGGGGACAATGAGCAGTTCTTC. Encoded protein: CAISERPGLGDNEQFF. The V call is TRBV10-3, the J call TRBJ2-1; 8 positions match TRBD2. CDR1 ENHRY and CDR2 SYGVKD come from the germline V gene. With 2 bases clipped from V and 5 bases from J, the junction kept 8 bases outside the gene matches. This CDR3 is 16 amino acids long.